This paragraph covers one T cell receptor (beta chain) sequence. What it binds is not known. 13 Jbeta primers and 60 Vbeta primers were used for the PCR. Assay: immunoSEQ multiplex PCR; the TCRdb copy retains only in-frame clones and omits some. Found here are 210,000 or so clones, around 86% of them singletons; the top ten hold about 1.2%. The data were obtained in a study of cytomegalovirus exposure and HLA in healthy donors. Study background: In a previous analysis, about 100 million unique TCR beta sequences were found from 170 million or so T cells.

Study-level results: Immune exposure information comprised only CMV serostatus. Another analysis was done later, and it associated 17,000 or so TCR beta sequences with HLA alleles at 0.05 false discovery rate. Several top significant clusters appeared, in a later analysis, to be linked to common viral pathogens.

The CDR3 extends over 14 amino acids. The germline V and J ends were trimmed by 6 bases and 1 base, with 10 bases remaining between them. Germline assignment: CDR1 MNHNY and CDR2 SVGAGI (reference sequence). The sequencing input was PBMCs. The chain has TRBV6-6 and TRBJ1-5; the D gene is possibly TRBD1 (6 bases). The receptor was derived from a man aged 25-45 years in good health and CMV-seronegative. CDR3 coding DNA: TGTGCCAGCAGGGGGGACAACAGCAATCAGCCCCAGCATTTT. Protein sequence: CASRGDNSNQPQHF.